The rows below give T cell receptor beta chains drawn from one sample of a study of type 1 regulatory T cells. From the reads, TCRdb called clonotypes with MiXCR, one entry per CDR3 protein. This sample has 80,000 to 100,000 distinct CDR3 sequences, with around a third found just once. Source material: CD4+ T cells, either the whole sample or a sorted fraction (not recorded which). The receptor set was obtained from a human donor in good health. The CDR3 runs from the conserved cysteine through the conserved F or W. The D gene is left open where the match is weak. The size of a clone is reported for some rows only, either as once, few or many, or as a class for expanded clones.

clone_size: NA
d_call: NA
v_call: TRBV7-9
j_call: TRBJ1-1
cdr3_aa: CASSRTQGSSTEAFF
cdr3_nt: TGTGCCAGCAGCCGAACACAGGGTTCGAGCACTGAAGCTTTCTTT

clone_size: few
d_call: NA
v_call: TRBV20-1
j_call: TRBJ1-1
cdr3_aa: CSARGNTEAFF
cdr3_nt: TGCAGTGCTAGGGGGAACACTGAAGCTTTCTTT

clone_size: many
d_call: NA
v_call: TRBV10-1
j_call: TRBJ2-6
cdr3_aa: CASSGPTDTGANVLTF
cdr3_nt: TGCGCCAGCAGTGGGCCCACTGACACTGGGGCCAACGTCCTGACTTTC

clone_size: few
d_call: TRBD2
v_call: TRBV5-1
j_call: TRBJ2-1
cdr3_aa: CASSLASGRGGNEQFF
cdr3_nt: TGCGCCAGCAGCTTGGCCAGCGGGAGGGGTGGCAATGAGCAGTTCTTC

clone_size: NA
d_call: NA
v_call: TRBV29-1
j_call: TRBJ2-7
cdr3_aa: CSVVRVGEQYF
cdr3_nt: TGCAGCGTTGTGAGGGTAGGCGAGCAGTACTTC

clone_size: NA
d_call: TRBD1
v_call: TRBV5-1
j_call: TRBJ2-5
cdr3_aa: CASSRGTGGFLSQETQYF
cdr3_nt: TGCGCCAGCAGTCGTGGGACAGGGGGTTTTTTATCCCAAGAGACCCAGTACTTC

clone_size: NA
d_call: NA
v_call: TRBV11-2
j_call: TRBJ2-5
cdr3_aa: CASSFRPPQETQYF
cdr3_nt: TGTGCCAGCAGCTTCCGGCCTCCTCAAGAGACCCAGTACTTC

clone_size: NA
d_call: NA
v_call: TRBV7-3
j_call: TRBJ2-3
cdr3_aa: CANSFQGLTDTQYF
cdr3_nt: TGTGCCAACAGCTTTCAGGGTCTCACAGATACGCAGTATTTT

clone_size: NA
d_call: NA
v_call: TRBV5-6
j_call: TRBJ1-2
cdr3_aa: CASSPGGSRNGYTF
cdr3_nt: TGTGCCAGCAGCCCGGGGGGTAGTAGAAATGGCTACACCTTC

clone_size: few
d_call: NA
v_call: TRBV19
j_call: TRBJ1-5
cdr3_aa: CASSIGEVPGQPQHF
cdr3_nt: TGTGCCAGTAGTATAGGAGAGGTTCCCGGTCAGCCCCAGCATTTT

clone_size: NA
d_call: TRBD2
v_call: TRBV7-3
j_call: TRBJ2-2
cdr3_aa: CATATSGNTGELFF
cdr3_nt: TGTGCCACCGCGACTAGCGGAAACACCGGGGAGCTGTTTTTT

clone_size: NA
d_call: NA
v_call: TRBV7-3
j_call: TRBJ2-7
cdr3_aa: CASSSEFGEQYF
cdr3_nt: TGTGCCAGCAGCTCTGAGTTCGGCGAGCAGTACTTC

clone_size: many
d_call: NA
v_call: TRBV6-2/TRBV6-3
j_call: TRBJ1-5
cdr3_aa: CASSPNPGRDSNQPQHF
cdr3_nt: TGTGCCAGCAGCCCCAATCCGGGAAGAGATAGCAATCAGCCCCAGCATTTT

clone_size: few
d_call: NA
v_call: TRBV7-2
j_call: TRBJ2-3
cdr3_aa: CASSLEARGTDTQYF
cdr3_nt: TGTGCCAGCAGCTTAGAGGCCAGGGGTACAGATACGCAGTATTTT

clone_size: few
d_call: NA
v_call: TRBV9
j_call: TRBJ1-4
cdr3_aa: CASSVAGGNREKLFF
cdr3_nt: TGTGCCAGCAGCGTAGCCGGGGGAAACAGGGAAAAACTGTTTTTT

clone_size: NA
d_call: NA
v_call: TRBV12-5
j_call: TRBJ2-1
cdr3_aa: CATSTDGVYNEQFF
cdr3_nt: TGTGCTACATCCACTGATGGAGTTTACAATGAGCAGTTCTTC

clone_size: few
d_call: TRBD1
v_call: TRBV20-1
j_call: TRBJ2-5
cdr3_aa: CSARARLGTGQLVMTQYF
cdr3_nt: TGCAGTGCTAGAGCAAGACTGGGGACAGGGCAGCTGGTTATGACCCAGTACTTC

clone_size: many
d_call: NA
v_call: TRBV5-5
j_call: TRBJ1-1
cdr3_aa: CASSWAMNTEAFF
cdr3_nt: TGTGCCAGCAGCTGGGCTATGAACACTGAAGCTTTCTTT

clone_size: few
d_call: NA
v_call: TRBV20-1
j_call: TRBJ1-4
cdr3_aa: CSANRAGAANEKLFF
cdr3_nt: TGCAGTGCTAATAGAGCGGGCGCGGCGAATGAAAAACTGTTTTTT

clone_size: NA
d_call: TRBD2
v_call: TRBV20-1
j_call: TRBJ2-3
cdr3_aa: CSARTSGTTDTQYF
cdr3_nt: TGCAGTGCTAGGACTAGCGGAACCACAGATACGCAGTATTTT

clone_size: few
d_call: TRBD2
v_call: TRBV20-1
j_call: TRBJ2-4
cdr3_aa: CSASPGRGTLAKNIQYF
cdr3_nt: TGCAGTGCTAGTCCAGGGAGGGGAACGCTAGCCAAAAACATTCAGTACTTC

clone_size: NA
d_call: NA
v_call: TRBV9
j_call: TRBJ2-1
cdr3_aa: CASSTQAAAEQFF
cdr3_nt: TGTGCCAGCAGCACCCAGGCCGCCGCTGAGCAGTTCTTC